This T cell receptor beta chain is drawn from a study of T cell responses to AZD1222 COVID-19 vaccine. This CDR3 is 13 amino acids long. V was clipped by 4 bases and J by 4 bases; unmatched bases: 3. Germline CDR1 is SGHTA and CDR2 is FQGTGA. Concerning this clone itself: Its antigen is unknown.

Findings and limits, study-wide: Spike was spanned by vaccine-associated CD4 TCRs, with dominance at 160-218 and 743-854. Increases in Spike-specific TCR breadth and depth were seen after two AZD1222 doses.

Libraries were prepared by immunoSEQ multiplex PCR; TCRdb keeps only in-frame clonotypes and omits some of them. The data hold about 110,000 clones, with 86% observed a single time. This clonotype was obtained from an adult in good health. The genes are TRBV7-3 and TRBJ1-2; TRBD1 agrees at 7 bases. The sequencing here drew on peripheral blood, taken on day 0 of AZD1222 vaccination. The CDR3 protein is CASSSRQGYGYTF. The CDR3 DNA is TGTGCCAGCAGCTCCAGACAGGGCTATGGCTACACCTTC. Drawing the rest from reference TRBV7-3 and TRBJ1-2, the complete variable domain is GAGVSQTPSNKVTEKGKYVELRCDPISGHTALYWYRQSLGQGPEFLIYFQGTGAADDSGLPNDRFFAVRPEGSVSTLKIQRTERGDSAVYLCASSSRQGYGYTFGSGTRLTVV.